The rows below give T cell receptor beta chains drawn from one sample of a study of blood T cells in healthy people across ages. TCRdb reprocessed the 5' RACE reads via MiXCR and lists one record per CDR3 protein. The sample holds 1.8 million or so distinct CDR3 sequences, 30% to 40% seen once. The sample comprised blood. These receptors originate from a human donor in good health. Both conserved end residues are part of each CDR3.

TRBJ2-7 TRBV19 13 CASSKDRSYEQYF
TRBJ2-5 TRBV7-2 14 CASSLSFGRETQYF
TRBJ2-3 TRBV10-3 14 CATAGGRETDTQYF
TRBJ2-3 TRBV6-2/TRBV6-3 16 CASSSSSAMNTDTQYF
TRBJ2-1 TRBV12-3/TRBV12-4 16 CASSASGVSPYNEQFF
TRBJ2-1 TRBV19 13 CASRWQGENEQFF
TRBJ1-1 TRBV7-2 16 CASSLGWDRGNTEAFF
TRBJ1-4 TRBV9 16 CASKRHQRGWGEKLFF
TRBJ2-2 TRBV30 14 CASPGQVSTGELFF
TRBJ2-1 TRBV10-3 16 CAISDGTSGGFGEQFF
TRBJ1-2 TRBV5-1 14 CASSHNGGSNGYTF
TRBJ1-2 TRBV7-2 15 CASSLGPEGNYGYTF
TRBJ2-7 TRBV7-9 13 CASSSGGGGEQYF
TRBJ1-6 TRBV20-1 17 CSAINLLRTGLNSPLHF
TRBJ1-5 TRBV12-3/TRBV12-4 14 CASRFGSINQPQHF
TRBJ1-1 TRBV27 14 CASSFGGKNTEAFF
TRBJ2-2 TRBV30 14 CAWSAQGGSGELFF
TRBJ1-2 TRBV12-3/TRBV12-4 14 CATFLWGGGYGYTF
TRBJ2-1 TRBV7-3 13 CASGRGRNNEQFF
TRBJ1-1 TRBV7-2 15 CASTIKPHLDTEAFF
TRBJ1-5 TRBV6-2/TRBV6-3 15 CASSYSRTGGMAQHF
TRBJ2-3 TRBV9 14 CASSVRGGPDTQYF